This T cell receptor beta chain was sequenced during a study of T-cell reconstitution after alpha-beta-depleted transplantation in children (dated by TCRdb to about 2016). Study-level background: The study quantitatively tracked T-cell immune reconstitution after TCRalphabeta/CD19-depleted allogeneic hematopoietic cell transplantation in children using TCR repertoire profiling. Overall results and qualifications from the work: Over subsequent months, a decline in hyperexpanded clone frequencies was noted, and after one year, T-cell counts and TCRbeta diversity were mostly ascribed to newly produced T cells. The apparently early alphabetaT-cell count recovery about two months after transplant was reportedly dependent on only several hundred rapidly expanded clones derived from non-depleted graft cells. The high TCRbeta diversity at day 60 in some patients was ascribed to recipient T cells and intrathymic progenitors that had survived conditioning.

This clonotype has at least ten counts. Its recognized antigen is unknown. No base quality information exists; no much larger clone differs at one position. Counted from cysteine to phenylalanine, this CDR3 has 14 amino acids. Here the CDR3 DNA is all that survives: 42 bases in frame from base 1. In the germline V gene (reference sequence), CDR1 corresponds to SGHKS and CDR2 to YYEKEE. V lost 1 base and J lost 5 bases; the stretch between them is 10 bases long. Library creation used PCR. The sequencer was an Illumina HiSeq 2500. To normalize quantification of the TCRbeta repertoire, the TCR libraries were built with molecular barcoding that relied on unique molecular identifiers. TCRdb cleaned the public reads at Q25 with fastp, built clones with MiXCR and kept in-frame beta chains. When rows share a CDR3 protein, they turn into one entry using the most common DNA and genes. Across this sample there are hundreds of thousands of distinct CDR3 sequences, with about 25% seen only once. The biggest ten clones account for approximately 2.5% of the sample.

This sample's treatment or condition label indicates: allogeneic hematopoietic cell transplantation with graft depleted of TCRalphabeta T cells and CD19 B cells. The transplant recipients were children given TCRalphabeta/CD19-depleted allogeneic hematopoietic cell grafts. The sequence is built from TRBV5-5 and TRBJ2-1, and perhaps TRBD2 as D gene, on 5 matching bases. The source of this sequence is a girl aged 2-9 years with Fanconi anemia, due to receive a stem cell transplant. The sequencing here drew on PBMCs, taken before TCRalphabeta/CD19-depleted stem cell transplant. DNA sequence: TGTGCCAGCAGCTTGCTAGCTTACCACAATGAGCAGTTCTTC. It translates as CASSLLAYHNEQFF.